Listed below are T cell receptor beta chains from one sample, sequenced in a study of T cell responses to AZD1222 COVID-19 vaccine. Using immunoSEQ multiplex PCR, the repertoire was profiled, and TCRdb retains in-frame clones only, with some absent. Of 95,000 to 150,000 clones in the sample, around nine tenths are singletons; the top ten hold under 9%. This sample comprised peripheral blood, obtained on day 0 of AZD1222 vaccination. The receptor set was obtained from an adult in good health. The CDR3 runs from the conserved cysteine through the conserved F or W. The D gene is left open where the match is weak. Only some rows state a clone size, as once, few, many or a class for expanded clones.

V gene: TRBV12-3/TRBV12-4
J gene: TRBJ1-1
clone size: NA
D gene: NA
CDR3 DNA: TGTGCCAGCAGATTGGGGGACGCTGAAGCTTTCTTT
CDR3 protein: CASRLGDAEAFF

V gene: TRBV5-1
J gene: TRBJ2-3
clone size: NA
D gene: TRBD1
CDR3 DNA: TGCGCCAGCAGCTTGGATGGCAGGGGGCTGACAGATACGCAGTATTTT
CDR3 protein: CASSLDGRGLTDTQYF

V gene: TRBV2
J gene: TRBJ2-4
clone size: NA
D gene: TRBD1
CDR3 DNA: TGTGCCAGCAGCCTACAGGGGGCAAAAAACATTCAGTACTTC
CDR3 protein: CASSLQGAKNIQYF

V gene: TRBV6-6
J gene: TRBJ2-3
clone size: NA
D gene: NA
CDR3 DNA: TGTGCCAGCCGGGTTGCGTGGGGGGAGACAGATACGCAGTATTTT
CDR3 protein: CASRVAWGETDTQYF

V gene: TRBV27
J gene: TRBJ1-4
clone size: once
D gene: NA
CDR3 DNA: TGTGCCAGCAGTTCCAGGCCCAGGGGCGGGTCTAATGAAAAACTGTTTTTT
CDR3 protein: CASSSRPRGGSNEKLFF

V gene: TRBV9
J gene: TRBJ2-5
clone size: NA
D gene: TRBD2
CDR3 DNA: TGTGCCAGCAGCGTGAGGACTAGCGTAAAAGAGACCCAGTACTTC
CDR3 protein: CASSVRTSVKETQYF

V gene: TRBV2
J gene: TRBJ2-3
clone size: once
D gene: NA
CDR3 DNA: TGTGCCAGCACCCGGGACACCGTGGCAGATACGCAGTATTTT
CDR3 protein: CASTRDTVADTQYF

V gene: TRBV5-5
J gene: TRBJ1-4
clone size: NA
D gene: TRBD1
CDR3 DNA: TGTGCCAGCAGCTTACAGGGGGCGAATGAAAAACTGTTTTTT
CDR3 protein: CASSLQGANEKLFF

V gene: TRBV18
J gene: TRBJ1-5
clone size: few
D gene: NA
CDR3 DNA: TGTGCCAGCTCACCATTCGGGGACAGCAATCAGCCCCAGCATTTT
CDR3 protein: CASSPFGDSNQPQHF

V gene: TRBV5-1
J gene: TRBJ2-2
clone size: NA
D gene: NA
CDR3 DNA: TGCGCCAGCAGCTTGTTGTCAGGGATCGGGGAGCTGTTTTTT
CDR3 protein: CASSLLSGIGELFF

V gene: TRBV29-1
J gene: TRBJ2-5
clone size: NA
D gene: NA
CDR3 DNA: TGCAGCGTTGGGGAGCAACTCCAGTACTTC
CDR3 protein: CSVGEQLQYF

V gene: TRBV12-3/TRBV12-4
J gene: TRBJ2-7
clone size: NA
D gene: NA
CDR3 DNA: TGTGCCAGCAGAAGATCGTCCCTTTACGAGCAGTACTTC
CDR3 protein: CASRRSSLYEQYF

V gene: TRBV3-1/TRBV3-2
J gene: TRBJ1-1
clone size: NA
D gene: NA
CDR3 DNA: TGTGCCAGCAGCCAAGACCAGAGGGGAAACACTGAAGCTTTCTTT
CDR3 protein: CASSQDQRGNTEAFF

V gene: TRBV7-8
J gene: TRBJ2-1
clone size: NA
D gene: NA
CDR3 DNA: TGTGCCAGCAGCCGCGAGCAGTTCTTC
CDR3 protein: CASSREQFF

V gene: TRBV7-8
J gene: TRBJ1-1
clone size: NA
D gene: NA
CDR3 DNA: TGTGCCAGCAGCTTATCCAGCAGGGGGAACACTGAAGCTTTCTTT
CDR3 protein: CASSLSSRGNTEAFF

V gene: TRBV25-1
J gene: TRBJ1-1
clone size: NA
D gene: NA
CDR3 DNA: TGTGCCAGCAGGAGGGGGGGGACTGAAGCTTTCTTT
CDR3 protein: CASRRGGTEAFF

V gene: TRBV11-2
J gene: TRBJ2-3
clone size: NA
D gene: NA
CDR3 DNA: TGTGCCAGCAGCTTCAGACCCCTTGGGGAGATTAGCACAGATACGCAGTATTTT
CDR3 protein: CASSFRPLGEISTDTQYF

V gene: TRBV28
J gene: TRBJ1-3
clone size: once
D gene: NA
CDR3 DNA: TGTGCCAGCAGTTTATGGTCAGGCTCTGGAAACACCATATATTTT
CDR3 protein: CASSLWSGSGNTIYF

V gene: TRBV12-3/TRBV12-4
J gene: TRBJ2-5
clone size: NA
D gene: NA
CDR3 DNA: TGTGCCAGCTCCTACCAAGAGACCCAGTACTTC
CDR3 protein: CASSYQETQYF

V gene: TRBV7-3
J gene: TRBJ2-3
clone size: NA
D gene: TRBD1
CDR3 DNA: TGTGCCAGCAGCATGACAGGGGCAGATACGCAGTATTTT
CDR3 protein: CASSMTGADTQYF

V gene: TRBV5-5
J gene: TRBJ2-1
clone size: few
D gene: TRBD1
CDR3 DNA: TGTGCCAGCAGCGTGACAGGGTACAATGAGCAGTTCTTC
CDR3 protein: CASSVTGYNEQFF

V gene: TRBV6-6
J gene: TRBJ1-1
clone size: NA
D gene: NA
CDR3 DNA: TGTGCCAGCAGTTACGGGGTTCTCGGCACTGAAGCTTTCTTT
CDR3 protein: CASSYGVLGTEAFF

V gene: TRBV2
J gene: TRBJ1-1
clone size: NA
D gene: NA
CDR3 DNA: TGTGCCAGCAGTGTTGAGGGGTACACTGAAGCTTTCTTT
CDR3 protein: CASSVEGYTEAFF

V gene: TRBV28
J gene: TRBJ2-6
clone size: NA
D gene: TRBD1
CDR3 DNA: TGTGCCAGCGGACAGGGAACAGGTGGGGCCAACGTCCTGACTTTC
CDR3 protein: CASGQGTGGANVLTF

V gene: TRBV21-1
J gene: TRBJ1-1
clone size: NA
D gene: NA
CDR3 DNA: TGTGCCAGCAGCAAATATTGGGGGGGACAAGGAAACACTGAAGCTTTCTTT
CDR3 protein: CASSKYWGGQGNTEAFF

V gene: TRBV27
J gene: TRBJ1-4
clone size: NA
D gene: TRBD1
CDR3 DNA: TGTGCCAGCAGTTTAGCACAGGGGGATGCAACTAATGAAAAACTGTTTTTT
CDR3 protein: CASSLAQGDATNEKLFF

V gene: TRBV5-1
J gene: TRBJ2-7
clone size: NA
D gene: TRBD2
CDR3 DNA: TGCGCCAGCAGCTTGGCTAGCGGGAGGGACGAGCAGTACTTC
CDR3 protein: CASSLASGRDEQYF

V gene: TRBV29-1
J gene: TRBJ2-2
clone size: NA
D gene: NA
CDR3 DNA: TGCAGCGTTTCCGGCACGATCGAGCGGACCGGGGAGCTGTTTTTT
CDR3 protein: CSVSGTIERTGELFF

V gene: TRBV29-1
J gene: TRBJ1-2
clone size: NA
D gene: NA
CDR3 DNA: TGCAGCGCCGCGACAGGAGGCAACTATGGCTACACCTTC
CDR3 protein: CSAATGGNYGYTF

V gene: TRBV10-3
J gene: TRBJ2-3
clone size: once
D gene: TRBD1
CDR3 DNA: TGTGCCACCCGACCTTCGACAGGGGTCGCAGATACGCAGTATTTT
CDR3 protein: CATRPSTGVADTQYF

V gene: TRBV28
J gene: TRBJ1-6
clone size: NA
D gene: TRBD1
CDR3 DNA: TGTGCCAGCAGTTTTCGCCAGGGGGCAGTTTCACCCCTCCACTTT
CDR3 protein: CASSFRQGAVSPLHF

V gene: TRBV18
J gene: TRBJ2-5
clone size: NA
D gene: TRBD2
CDR3 DNA: TGTGCCAGCTCACCACCGTCTAGCGGGAGAATGAGGGAGACCCAGTACTTC
CDR3 protein: CASSPPSSGRMRETQYF

V gene: TRBV27
J gene: TRBJ1-1
clone size: once
D gene: NA
CDR3 DNA: TGTGCCAGCAGTTTTTGGCCGACGAACACTGAAGCTTTCTTT
CDR3 protein: CASSFWPTNTEAFF

V gene: TRBV13
J gene: TRBJ1-5
clone size: NA
D gene: NA
CDR3 DNA: TGTGCCAGCAGCTTAGACGGTTTGGGTCAGCCCCAGCATTTT
CDR3 protein: CASSLDGLGQPQHF

V gene: TRBV7-6
J gene: TRBJ1-3
clone size: NA
D gene: TRBD1
CDR3 DNA: TGTGCCAGCAGCTCGACTCTGGAGGGGGCTCCTGGAAACACCATATATTTT
CDR3 protein: CASSSTLEGAPGNTIYF

V gene: TRBV6-1
J gene: TRBJ1-5
clone size: NA
D gene: NA
CDR3 DNA: TGTGCCAGCAGTGATTGGGCAGGTGGTAATCAGCCCCAGCATTTT
CDR3 protein: CASSDWAGGNQPQHF

V gene: TRBV5-4
J gene: TRBJ1-2
clone size: NA
D gene: TRBD1
CDR3 DNA: TGTGCCAGCAGCGCCGACGCCTACAGACAGGGGGCCTATGGCTACACCTTC
CDR3 protein: CASSADAYRQGAYGYTF

V gene: TRBV6-5
J gene: TRBJ1-2
clone size: NA
D gene: NA
CDR3 DNA: TGTGCCAGCAGTTACATAAAGGATGACTATGGCTACACCTTC
CDR3 protein: CASSYIKDDYGYTF

V gene: TRBV7-9
J gene: TRBJ1-1
clone size: NA
D gene: NA
CDR3 DNA: TGTGCCAGCAGCCGAACAAGGGAGAACACTGAAGCTTTCTTT
CDR3 protein: CASSRTRENTEAFF

V gene: TRBV2
J gene: TRBJ1-2
clone size: NA
D gene: NA
CDR3 DNA: TGTGCCAGCAGCCTATCGACAGGCGGGGATGGCTACACCTTC
CDR3 protein: CASSLSTGGDGYTF

V gene: TRBV7-2
J gene: TRBJ1-1
clone size: once
D gene: NA
CDR3 DNA: TGTGCCAGCAGCCTGACGGGGGGGTGGTTCGCTGAAGCTTTCTTT
CDR3 protein: CASSLTGGWFAEAFF

V gene: TRBV30
J gene: TRBJ1-5
clone size: once
D gene: NA
CDR3 DNA: TGTGCCTGGAGCCTGGAAGGCAGGGGCAATCAGCCCCAGCATTTT
CDR3 protein: CAWSLEGRGNQPQHF

V gene: TRBV23-1
J gene: TRBJ1-5
clone size: NA
D gene: NA
CDR3 DNA: TGCGCCAGCAGTCAATCGGTGGGAATAGACGTCTATGACAATCAGCCCCAGCATTTT
CDR3 protein: CASSQSVGIDVYDNQPQHF

V gene: TRBV19
J gene: TRBJ1-5
clone size: NA
D gene: NA
CDR3 DNA: TGTGCCAGTAGTATAAGGGGTAGCAATCAGCCCCAGCATTTT
CDR3 protein: CASSIRGSNQPQHF

V gene: TRBV30
J gene: TRBJ2-2
clone size: NA
D gene: TRBD2
CDR3 DNA: TGTGCCTGGGAGGGAGGGAGGAACACCGGGGAGCTGTTTTTT
CDR3 protein: CAWEGGRNTGELFF

V gene: TRBV27
J gene: TRBJ1-2
clone size: NA
D gene: TRBD1
CDR3 DNA: TGTGCCAGCAGTTTAAGGGGGCGAAAGGGAATGGCTAACTATGGCTACACCTTC
CDR3 protein: CASSLRGRKGMANYGYTF

V gene: TRBV7-9
J gene: TRBJ1-1
clone size: once
D gene: NA
CDR3 DNA: TGTGCCAGCAGCTTAGGAGAGGGGACTGAAGCTTTCTTT
CDR3 protein: CASSLGEGTEAFF

V gene: TRBV5-6
J gene: TRBJ2-7
clone size: NA
D gene: NA
CDR3 DNA: TGTGCCAGCAGCCATGCAGGGGTGTACGAGCAGTACTTC
CDR3 protein: CASSHAGVYEQYF

V gene: TRBV30
J gene: TRBJ2-7
clone size: NA
D gene: TRBD1
CDR3 DNA: TGTGCCTGGAGAGGTGGGACAGGGAAAAGCTCCTACGAGCAGTACTTC
CDR3 protein: CAWRGGTGKSSYEQYF

V gene: TRBV7-2
J gene: TRBJ2-7
clone size: NA
D gene: NA
CDR3 DNA: TGTGCCAGCAGCCAGGGGCGGGGCGAGCAGTACTTC
CDR3 protein: CASSQGRGEQYF